These T cell receptor beta chains were read from a single sample in a study of cytomegalovirus exposure and HLA in healthy donors. Libraries were prepared by immunoSEQ multiplex PCR; TCRdb keeps only in-frame clonotypes and omits some of them. This listing includes approximately 46,000 clones. The specimen sequenced was PBMCs. All receptors derive from a male donor in good health and CMV-seronegative. Each CDR3 is given with its conserved first and last residue. The D gene is left open where the match is weak.

j_gene: TRBJ2-7
v_gene: TRBV10-3
d_gene: TRBD2
CDR3nt: TGTGCCATCAGCCATCCTAGCGGGAGGTCCTACGAGCAGTACTTC
CDR3aa: CAISHPSGRSYEQYF

j_gene: TRBJ1-4
v_gene: TRBV6-6
d_gene: -
CDR3nt: TGTGCCAGCAGGGTCGGGACTGAGGAAAAACTGTTTTTT
CDR3aa: CASRVGTEEKLFF

j_gene: TRBJ1-1
v_gene: TRBV18
d_gene: -
CDR3nt: TGTGCCAGCTCACCATTGTACAACCGGGACACTGAAGCTTTCTTT
CDR3aa: CASSPLYNRDTEAFF

j_gene: TRBJ1-2
v_gene: TRBV7-6
d_gene: -
CDR3nt: TGTGCCAGCAGCTTAGCGCCACAGGGAGGCTACACCTTC
CDR3aa: CASSLAPQGGYTF

j_gene: TRBJ2-3
v_gene: TRBV2
d_gene: -
CDR3nt: TGTGCCAGCAGCGAGGGTCAAAGAGATACGCAGTATTTT
CDR3aa: CASSEGQRDTQYF

j_gene: TRBJ2-3
v_gene: TRBV7-9
d_gene: TRBD2
CDR3nt: TGTGCCAGCAAAACTAGCGGAGGCACAGATACGCAGTATTTT
CDR3aa: CASKTSGGTDTQYF

j_gene: TRBJ1-1
v_gene: TRBV7-2
d_gene: -
CDR3nt: TGTGCCAGCAGCTTAGGCTCTGTGGTGGCCACTGAAGCTTTCTTT
CDR3aa: CASSLGSVVATEAFF

j_gene: TRBJ1-5
v_gene: TRBV19
d_gene: TRBD1
CDR3nt: TGTGCCAGTAGTATACGGGACAGGGAAAATCAGCCCCAGCATTTT
CDR3aa: CASSIRDRENQPQHF

j_gene: TRBJ2-1
v_gene: TRBV6-6
d_gene: TRBD2
CDR3nt: TGTGCCAGCAGTCGCCAGACTAGCGGGACCACCTCGCAGTTCTTC
CDR3aa: CASSRQTSGTTSQFF

j_gene: TRBJ2-1
v_gene: TRBV18
d_gene: -
CDR3nt: TGTGCCAGCTCACCACCTAACGTGGGCTTCAATGAGCAGTTCTTC
CDR3aa: CASSPPNVGFNEQFF

j_gene: TRBJ2-7
v_gene: TRBV5-6
d_gene: -
CDR3nt: TGTGCCAGCAGCTCCACCCTAAGCCGCGAGCAGTACTTC
CDR3aa: CASSSTLSREQYF

j_gene: TRBJ2-5
v_gene: TRBV6-1
d_gene: TRBD2
CDR3nt: TGTGCCAGCAGTGAAATGGGGACTAGCGGGATCTATAAAGAGACCCAGTACTTC
CDR3aa: CASSEMGTSGIYKETQYF

j_gene: TRBJ1-5
v_gene: TRBV19
d_gene: TRBD1
CDR3nt: TGTGCCAGTAGTGGGACAGGGGGGTATCAGCCCCAGCATTTT
CDR3aa: CASSGTGGYQPQHF

j_gene: TRBJ1-5
v_gene: TRBV7-2
d_gene: -
CDR3nt: TGTGCCAGCAGCTCGGACAGACGGAATCAGCCCCAGCATTTT
CDR3aa: CASSSDRRNQPQHF

j_gene: TRBJ2-2
v_gene: TRBV11-2
d_gene: -
CDR3nt: TGTGCCAGCAGCTTACTATTACAGAAGGAGGTTGGCACCGGGGAGCTGTTTTTT
CDR3aa: CASSLLLQKEVGTGELFF

j_gene: TRBJ2-3
v_gene: TRBV4-2
d_gene: TRBD2
CDR3nt: TGTGCCAGCAGCCCTCAAGCTAGCGGAAGCACAGATACGCAGTATTTT
CDR3aa: CASSPQASGSTDTQYF

j_gene: TRBJ2-7
v_gene: TRBV6-5
d_gene: -
CDR3nt: TGTGCCAGCAAAAGTCTCGGGGTCGGGACCTACGAGCAGTACTTC
CDR3aa: CASKSLGVGTYEQYF

j_gene: TRBJ2-3
v_gene: TRBV10-1
d_gene: TRBD2
CDR3nt: TGCGCCAGCTCCGTAGCGGGCCAAAACACAGATACGCAGTATTTT
CDR3aa: CASSVAGQNTDTQYF

j_gene: TRBJ2-7
v_gene: TRBV30
d_gene: -
CDR3nt: TGTGCCTGGAGGGGCCAGCCCTGGAGGAGCCGGACCTACGAGCAGTACTTC
CDR3aa: CAWRGQPWRSRTYEQYF

j_gene: TRBJ1-1
v_gene: TRBV7-8
d_gene: -
CDR3nt: TGTGCCAGCAGCTCTCGGACAGTTCTGAACACTGAAGCTTTCTTT
CDR3aa: CASSSRTVLNTEAFF

j_gene: TRBJ1-2
v_gene: TRBV6-5
d_gene: -
CDR3nt: TGTGCCAGCAGCCTACAGGGTCCTAACTATGGCTACACCTTC
CDR3aa: CASSLQGPNYGYTF

j_gene: TRBJ2-3
v_gene: TRBV6-4
d_gene: TRBD2
CDR3nt: TGTGCCAGCAGTGACTCGCGGGGGGGCCCAACAGATACGCAGTATTTT
CDR3aa: CASSDSRGGPTDTQYF

j_gene: TRBJ1-3
v_gene: TRBV28
d_gene: -
CDR3nt: TGTGCCAGCAGTTCCGGGGCTGGAAACACCATATATTTT
CDR3aa: CASSSGAGNTIYF

j_gene: TRBJ1-1
v_gene: TRBV6-1
d_gene: -
CDR3nt: TGTGCCAGCCTGGGGGGAGTTGAAGCTTTCTTT
CDR3aa: CASLGGVEAFF

j_gene: TRBJ2-7
v_gene: TRBV6-5
d_gene: -
CDR3nt: TGTGCCAGCAGACGCGGACAGATCTACGAGCAGTACTTC
CDR3aa: CASRRGQIYEQYF

j_gene: TRBJ2-1
v_gene: TRBV30
d_gene: -
CDR3nt: TGTGCCTGGAGTAAGACAGACTCCTACAATGAGCAGTTCTTC
CDR3aa: CAWSKTDSYNEQFF

j_gene: TRBJ2-2
v_gene: TRBV2
d_gene: -
CDR3nt: TGTGCCAGCAGTGGGCTAGTTAGTGGAGGGGAGCTGTTTTTT
CDR3aa: CASSGLVSGGELFF

j_gene: TRBJ1-1
v_gene: TRBV19
d_gene: -
CDR3nt: TGTGCCACCAAACCGGGGGGGAAGGGGTCTGAAGCTTTCTTT
CDR3aa: CATKPGGKGSEAFF

j_gene: TRBJ2-3
v_gene: TRBV5-1
d_gene: TRBD1
CDR3nt: TGCGCCAGCAGCTTAGGGACAGGGAGCACAGATAAGCAGTATTTT
CDR3aa: CASSLGTGSTDKQYF

j_gene: TRBJ2-7
v_gene: TRBV30
d_gene: TRBD1
CDR3nt: TGTGCCTGGAGTGTCTGGACAGGGGGCTACGAGCAGTACTTC
CDR3aa: CAWSVWTGGYEQYF

j_gene: TRBJ2-3
v_gene: TRBV11-2
d_gene: -
CDR3nt: TGTGCCAGCAGCCCTTCCACAGATACGCAGTATTTT
CDR3aa: CASSPSTDTQYF

j_gene: TRBJ2-3
v_gene: TRBV7-2
d_gene: -
CDR3nt: TGTGCCAGCAGCCGCGGGTTCCGACAAGATACGCAGTATTTT
CDR3aa: CASSRGFRQDTQYF

j_gene: TRBJ1-5
v_gene: TRBV6-5
d_gene: TRBD1
CDR3nt: TGTGCCAGCAGCCGGGACAGGTCTGGCAATCAGCCCCAGCATTTT
CDR3aa: CASSRDRSGNQPQHF

j_gene: TRBJ2-5
v_gene: TRBV7-7
d_gene: -
CDR3nt: TGTGCTAGCAGCTTATCTCCAGGGGAAGAGACCCAGTACTTC
CDR3aa: CASSLSPGEETQYF

j_gene: TRBJ2-5
v_gene: TRBV9
d_gene: TRBD2
CDR3nt: TGTGCCAGCAGCGCGTGGGGGGGTGGCCAAGAGACCCAGTACTTC
CDR3aa: CASSAWGGGQETQYF

j_gene: TRBJ2-1
v_gene: TRBV7-8
d_gene: TRBD2
CDR3nt: TGTGCCAGCAGCTTATTTAGCGGGGACTACAATGAGCAGTTCTTC
CDR3aa: CASSLFSGDYNEQFF

j_gene: TRBJ2-1
v_gene: TRBV5-4
d_gene: -
CDR3nt: TGTGCCAGCAGCTTCCGGGGGTTCGGAGATCTCAATGAGCAGTTCTTC
CDR3aa: CASSFRGFGDLNEQFF

j_gene: TRBJ2-3
v_gene: TRBV30
d_gene: TRBD2
CDR3nt: TGTGCCTGGAGTGTTCTGGGAGCGGGAGCTGCAGATACGCAGTATTTT
CDR3aa: CAWSVLGAGAADTQYF

j_gene: TRBJ2-3
v_gene: TRBV14
d_gene: TRBD2
CDR3nt: TGTGCCAGCAGCCAAGAGGGAGCGGGAGTAGATACGCAGTATTTT
CDR3aa: CASSQEGAGVDTQYF

j_gene: TRBJ2-7
v_gene: TRBV6-5
d_gene: -
CDR3nt: TGTGCCAGCAGGGGCGGGGACCGAAGCTCCTACGAGCAGTACTTC
CDR3aa: CASRGGDRSSYEQYF

j_gene: TRBJ2-3
v_gene: TRBV4-2
d_gene: -
CDR3nt: TGTGCCAGCAGCCCACTAGCAGCGGCTAGCACAGATACGCAGTATTTT
CDR3aa: CASSPLAAASTDTQYF

j_gene: TRBJ2-3
v_gene: TRBV29-1
d_gene: -
CDR3nt: TGCAGCGCCCTTCTAGCAGGGGGGAGATACACAGATACGCAGTATTTT
CDR3aa: CSALLAGGRYTDTQYF

j_gene: TRBJ2-1
v_gene: TRBV6-5
d_gene: TRBD2
CDR3nt: TGTGCCGCAGCCCCCCGAGCGGGAGGGGGTGAGCAGTTCTTC
CDR3aa: CAAAPRAGGGEQFF

j_gene: TRBJ2-5
v_gene: TRBV14
d_gene: -
CDR3nt: TGTGCCAGCAGCCAAGATAGGAGGAAGACCCAGTACTTC
CDR3aa: CASSQDRRKTQYF

j_gene: TRBJ2-5
v_gene: TRBV2
d_gene: -
CDR3nt: TGTGCCAGCCGCCGGACAGAAGAGACCCAGTACTTC
CDR3aa: CASRRTEETQYF

j_gene: TRBJ1-5
v_gene: TRBV6-1
d_gene: -
CDR3nt: TGTGCCAGCAGCGCCCAGGGGACCTTCAATCAGCCCCAGCATTTT
CDR3aa: CASSAQGTFNQPQHF

j_gene: TRBJ2-2
v_gene: TRBV7-2
d_gene: TRBD2
CDR3nt: TGTGCCAGCAGAGAGGCGGGGCTAGCGGGAGGGAGCGGGGAGCTGTTTTTT
CDR3aa: CASREAGLAGGSGELFF